The next 21 T cell receptor beta chains were all read from a single sample in a study of shared clonotypes between healthy human individuals. Here immunoSEQ multiplex PCR was the method, and the copy in TCRdb shows in-frame clones only, minus some. The table has about 580,000 clones, 98% seen once. The naive CD8 subset, CD45RO-negative cells positively selected for CCR7, excluded terminally differentiated effector memory CD45RA+ cells. Sample: naive CD8+ T cells sorted from blood. The receptors derive from a man aged 25-45 years in good health.

The rearrangement links TRBV7-9 to TRBJ2-1; 10 nucleotides match TRBD1. The CDR3 is 16 amino acids. CDR1 SEHNR and CDR2 FQNEAQ come from the germline V gene (reference sequence). V was clipped by 6 bases and J by 0 bases; unmatched bases: 5. This CDR3 reads CASRTGTGASYNEQFF. The CDR3 coding sequence is TGTGCCAGCAGGACCGGGACAGGGGCCTCCTACAATGAGCAGTTCTTC.

V usage is TRBV7-2 and J usage is TRBJ2-1; the D gene is possibly TRBD1 (6 bases). Trimming pared 1 base from V and 0 bases from J, leaving 16 bases between. Germline V lookup: CDR1 SGHTA, CDR2 FQGNSA. The CDR3 has 18 residues. The CDR3 region is CASSLVFRLGASYNEQFF. In nucleotides, the CDR3 is TGTGCCAGCAGCTTAGTCTTCAGGTTGGGGGCCTCCTACAATGAGCAGTTCTTC.

This chain links TRBV9 with TRBJ2-6, with 7 bases lining up with TRBD1. CDR3 length equals 19 residues. V was clipped by 0 bases and J by 0 bases; unmatched bases: 9. Germline V gene data show CDR1 as SGDLS and CDR2 as YYNGEE. CDR3 sequence (DNA): TGTGCCAGCAGCGTAGTTCGGGACAGCCTGGGCTCTGGGGCCAACGTCCTGACTTTC. Protein sequence: CASSVVRDSLGSGANVLTF.

In DNA, the CDR3 is TGTGCCAGCAGCTTGGCGGGAGGGCAAGAGACCCAGTACTTC. It codes for CASSLAGGQETQYF. The J gene is TRBJ2-5, the V gene TRBV5-4; 8 nucleotides agree with TRBD2. V lost 0 bases to trimming and J lost 2 bases; unmatched junction nucleotides: 0. Germline CDR1 is SGHNT and CDR2 is YYREEE (reference sequence). This CDR3 is built from 14 residues.

The chain has TRBV6-5 and TRBJ2-2; D is possibly TRBD1 (5 bases). V was trimmed by 10 bases and J by 6 bases, leaving 18 bases between them. Germline values: CDR1 MNHEY, CDR2 SVGAGI. This CDR3 comprises 14 residues. The CDR3 DNA reads TGTGCCACCCGAGCGAAGGGGTTCGCCGGGGAGCTGTTTTTT. Translated: CATRAKGFAGELFF.

The chain uses TRBV5-1 and TRBJ2-5, with D possibly matching TRBD2 (7 bases). The germline gives CDR1 SGHRS, CDR2 YFSETQ. Trimming took 4 bases from V and 1 from J, leaving 14 bases between them. CDR3 size: 15 residues. DNA of the CDR3: TGCGCCAGCAGCCCGGGGAGGGGGTTCCAAGAGACCCAGTACTTC. It codes for CASSPGRGFQETQYF.

The rearrangement uses TRBV2 and TRBJ1-5, with D possibly being TRBD1 (5 bases). Trimming removed 6 bases from V and 0 bases from J, with 9 bases in between. This CDR3 has 14 amino acids. Germline V lookup: CDR1 SNHLY, CDR2 FYNNEI. As DNA, the CDR3 is TGTGCCAGCAGAGGGGATATTAGCAATCAGCCCCAGCATTTT. This codes for CASRGDISNQPQHF.

The J gene is TRBJ1-2, the V gene TRBV29-1; D is undetermined. Germline loops: CDR1 SQVTM, CDR2 ANQGSEA. This CDR3 contains 13 residues. V lost 6 bases, J lost 2 bases, and 13 bases lay in between. CDR3 residues: CSVPRESNYGYTF. The CDR3 nucleotides read TGCAGCGTACCCCGGGAGTCGAACTATGGCTACACCTTC.

This chain links TRBV27 with TRBJ2-7; D tentatively reads TRBD1 or TRBD2 (5 bases each). CDR1 MNHEY and CDR2 SMNVEV come from the germline V gene (reference sequence). The length of the CDR3 is 13 residues. V was cut by 2 bases and J by 5 bases, with 10 bases left in between. CDR3 region: CASSLGTQNEQYF. In DNA, the CDR3 is TGTGCCAGCAGTTTAGGGACCCAAAACGAGCAGTACTTC.

The chain joins TRBV6-4 to TRBJ2-2, with D maybe TRBD2 (5 bases). This CDR3 is 14 amino acids long. V lost 2 bases, J lost 1 base, and 5 bases lay in between. The germline V gene encodes CDR1 MRHNA and CDR2 SNTAGT. The CDR3 loop reads CASSDGRNTGELFF. Written as DNA, the CDR3 is TGTGCCAGCAGTGACGGGAGGAACACCGGGGAGCTGTTTTTT.

The V call is TRBV19, the J call TRBJ2-7; the D is unclear. The CDR3 contains 13 residues. Trimming removed 3 bases from V and 2 bases from J, with 8 bases in between. The V gene's germline CDR1 is LNHDA and CDR2 SQIVND (reference sequence). The CDR3 reads CASSIRTAYEQYF. The CDR3, as DNA: TGTGCCAGTAGTATTAGAACGGCCTACGAGCAGTACTTC.

The chain is built from TRBV9 and TRBJ2-1; 10 nucleotides align to TRBD2. Looked up from germline, CDR1 is SGDLS and CDR2 is YYNGEE. J lost 0 bases, V lost 4 bases, and 10 bases had no gene match. CDR3 length: 18 amino acids. CDR3 DNA: TGTGCCAGCAGCACAGATACTAGCGGGGCCGCCTCCTACAATGAGCAGTTCTTC. Translation gives CASSTDTSGAASYNEQFF. The full variable domain, with the rest looked up from reference TRBV9 and TRBJ2-1, is DSGVTQTPKHLITATGQRVTLRCSPRSGDLSVYWYQQSLDQGLQFLIQYYNGEERAKGNILERFSAQQFPDLHSELNLSSLELGDSALYFCASSTDTSGAASYNEQFFGPGTRLTVL.

J is TRBJ1-1 and V is TRBV4-2, with 7 positions matching TRBD1. The CDR3 is 15 residues long. The V gene's germline CDR1 is LGHNA and CDR2 YNFKEQ. With V trimmed by 4 bases and J by 8 bases, 13 bases remained unmatched. The CDR3 loop reads CASSPQTGSNSEAFF. The CDR3 bases are TGTGCCAGCAGCCCCCAGACAGGGAGTAATTCCGAAGCTTTCTTT.

J is TRBJ1-4 and V is TRBV4-1; 7 bases match TRBD1. This CDR3 is 17 amino acids long. With 4 bases clipped from V and 8 bases from J, the junction kept 16 bases outside the gene matches. Germline V lookup: CDR1 MGHRA, CDR2 YSYEKL. CDR3 in DNA: TGCGCCAGCAGCCCTCAATCCGAGAGGGGGCTACGGGAAAAACTGTTTTTT. Its translation is CASSPQSERGLREKLFF.

The chain carries TRBV11-3 and TRBJ2-7, with 7 bases matching TRBD1. The CDR3 sequence is 15 residues long. The germline CDR1 and CDR2 sequences are SGHNT and YENEEA. Germline trimming cut 5 bases from V and 3 bases from J; bases unmatched to any gene: 10. DNA for the CDR3: TGTGCCAGCAGCCTATCCCCGGGACAGTACTACGAGCAGTACTTC. Its protein product is CASSLSPGQYYEQYF.

The V call is TRBV27, the J call TRBJ2-5; D not certain. Germline V gives CDR1 MNHEY, CDR2 SMNVEV (reference sequence). CDR3 size: 13 residues. Trimming pared 8 bases from V and 5 bases from J, leaving 15 bases between. CDR3 region: CASGPISGETQYF. CDR3 nucleotide sequence: TGTGCCAGCGGGCCGATTTCGGGTGAGACCCAGTACTTC.

This chain connects TRBV7-9 to TRBJ2-2, with TRBD1 identical over 9 bases. After removal of 5 bases from V and 0 bases from J, the junction contained 4 bases not matched to a gene. The CDR3 has 16 residues. The germline gives CDR1 SEHNR, CDR2 FQNEAQ (reference sequence). CDR3 nucleotides: TGTGCCAGCAGCCCCCGGGACAGGGCGAACACCGGGGAGCTGTTTTTT. It encodes CASSPRDRANTGELFF.

In its sample, this clone was seen once. V usage is TRBV27 and J usage is TRBJ1-4; D perhaps matches TRBD1 (5 bases). This CDR3 comprises 15 residues. CDR1 and CDR2 from the germline V gene are MNHEY and SMNVEV (reference sequence). The germline V and J ends were trimmed by 6 bases and 0 bases, with 11 bases remaining between them. CDR3 sequence: CASRPGPATNEKLFF. The CDR3 bases are TGTGCCAGCAGGCCGGGACCTGCAACTAATGAAAAACTGTTTTTT.

V and J are TRBV4-1 and TRBJ1-1; 7 nucleotides match TRBD1. Germline V lookup: CDR1 MGHRA, CDR2 YSYEKL. The CDR3 runs 16 residues. J was trimmed by 3 bases and V by 3 bases; bases with no gene match: 10. DNA for the CDR3: TGCGCCAGCAGCCATGACAGGGAGGGGGGGGACACTGAAGCTTTCTTT. Its protein is CASSHDREGGDTEAFF.

V gene TRBV28 combines with J gene TRBJ1-2, with D hard to call. The ends were cut back, 7 bases at V and 4 bases at J, with 16 bases in the middle. CDR1 is MDHEN and CDR2 is SYDVKM in the germline V gene. The CDR3 sequence is 14 residues long. In DNA form, the CDR3 reads TGTGCCAGCACCCTGGACCACCTCTTCTATGGCTACACCTTC. It is translated as CASTLDHLFYGYTF.

The chain is built from TRBV29-1 and TRBJ2-1; unclear D gene. V shed 1 base and J shed 1 base, with 14 bases lying between them. CDR1 SQVTM and CDR2 ANQGSEA come from the germline V gene. The CDR3 is made up of 16 amino acids. The CDR3 spells CSVEVVGGRSYNEQFF. CDR3 coding DNA: TGCAGCGTTGAAGTGGTTGGCGGCCGGTCCTACAATGAGCAGTTCTTC.